The rows below give T cell receptor beta chains drawn from one sample of a study of Graves' ophthalmopathy and Graves' hyperthyroidism. One entry per CDR3 protein results from TCRdb running MiXCR on the multiplex PCR reads. The table records hundreds of thousands of distinct CDR3 sequences, 20% to 25% of them present only once. Input material: peripheral blood. The receptors derive from a woman between 18 and 29 years old with stable Graves' hyperthyroidism. Some clones in this sample may be carry-over from other donors' samples. The CDR3 runs from the conserved cysteine through the conserved F or W. Fields, in order: clone size, D gene, J gene, V gene, CDR3 protein, CDR3 DNA. D genes are given only for firm matches. The size field is filled for only some rows; it gives once, few, many or a size class.

abundance: many
d_gene: .
j_gene: TRBJ1-6
v_gene: TRBV12-5
CDR3aa: CASGNLWTEYNSPLHF
CDR3nt: TGTGCTAGTGGGAACCTGTGGACGGAATATAATTCACCCCTCCACTTT

abundance: few
d_gene: TRBD2
j_gene: TRBJ2-7
v_gene: TRBV15
CDR3aa: CATSSEREVWYEQYF
CDR3nt: TGTGCCACCAGCAGCGAGCGGGAGGTTTGGTACGAGCAGTACTTC

abundance: many
d_gene: TRBD1
j_gene: TRBJ1-6
v_gene: TRBV12-3/TRBV12-4
CDR3aa: CASSQGDRSSYNSPLHF
CDR3nt: TGTGCCAGCAGTCAGGGGGACCGCAGCTCCTATAATTCACCCCTCCACTTT

abundance: few
d_gene: .
j_gene: TRBJ2-3
v_gene: TRBV7-3
CDR3aa: CASSPGRLSEKQYF
CDR3nt: TGTGCCAGCAGCCCCGGTCGGCTCTCGGAGAAGCAGTATTTT

abundance: many
d_gene: .
j_gene: TRBJ2-3
v_gene: TRBV2
CDR3aa: CASREGQGSDTQYF
CDR3nt: TGTGCCAGCAGGGAGGGGCAGGGTTCAGATACGCAGTATTTT

abundance: many
d_gene: .
j_gene: TRBJ1-1
v_gene: TRBV20-1
CDR3aa: CSARDFQGLAGMNTEAFF
CDR3nt: TGCAGTGCTAGAGATTTTCAAGGGTTGGCGGGGATGAACACTGAAGCTTTCTTT

abundance: many
d_gene: .
j_gene: TRBJ1-2
v_gene: TRBV12-5
CDR3aa: CASGLGVDYGYTF
CDR3nt: TGTGCTAGTGGTTTGGGGGTGGACTATGGCTACACCTTC

abundance: many
d_gene: TRBD2
j_gene: TRBJ2-7
v_gene: TRBV6-1
CDR3aa: CASSELSGSSYEQYF
CDR3nt: TGTGCCAGCAGTGAACTCAGCGGGAGCTCCTACGAGCAGTACTTC

abundance: .
d_gene: .
j_gene: TRBJ2-7
v_gene: TRBV30
CDR3aa: CAMEERFEQYF
CDR3nt: TGTGCCATGGAAGAGCGGTTCGAGCAGTACTTC

abundance: many
d_gene: .
j_gene: TRBJ1-5
v_gene: TRBV20-1
CDR3aa: CSAKSLSLNQPQHF
CDR3nt: TGCAGTGCAAAATCCCTTAGTCTCAATCAGCCCCAGCATTTT

abundance: many
d_gene: .
j_gene: TRBJ1-3
v_gene: TRBV6-1
CDR3aa: CASTEWVSVNTIYF
CDR3nt: TGTGCCAGCACCGAGTGGGTTTCTGTAAACACCATATATTTT

abundance: many
d_gene: .
j_gene: TRBJ1-6
v_gene: TRBV6-5
CDR3aa: CASSYELSSYNSPLHF
CDR3nt: TGTGCCAGCAGTTACGAATTGAGCTCCTATAATTCACCCCTCCACTTT

abundance: few
d_gene: .
j_gene: TRBJ1-1
v_gene: TRBV24-1
CDR3aa: CATSDDRDMTEAFF
CDR3nt: TGTGCCACCAGTGACGACCGGGACATGACTGAAGCTTTCTTT

abundance: many
d_gene: TRBD2
j_gene: TRBJ2-5
v_gene: TRBV6-1
CDR3aa: CASNRAGGRETQYF
CDR3nt: TGTGCCAGCAATAGGGCGGGGGGCCGAGAGACCCAGTACTTC

abundance: many
d_gene: .
j_gene: TRBJ1-2
v_gene: TRBV20-1
CDR3aa: CSARDVGNYGYTF
CDR3nt: TGCAGTGCTAGAGATGTGGGGAACTATGGCTACACCTTC